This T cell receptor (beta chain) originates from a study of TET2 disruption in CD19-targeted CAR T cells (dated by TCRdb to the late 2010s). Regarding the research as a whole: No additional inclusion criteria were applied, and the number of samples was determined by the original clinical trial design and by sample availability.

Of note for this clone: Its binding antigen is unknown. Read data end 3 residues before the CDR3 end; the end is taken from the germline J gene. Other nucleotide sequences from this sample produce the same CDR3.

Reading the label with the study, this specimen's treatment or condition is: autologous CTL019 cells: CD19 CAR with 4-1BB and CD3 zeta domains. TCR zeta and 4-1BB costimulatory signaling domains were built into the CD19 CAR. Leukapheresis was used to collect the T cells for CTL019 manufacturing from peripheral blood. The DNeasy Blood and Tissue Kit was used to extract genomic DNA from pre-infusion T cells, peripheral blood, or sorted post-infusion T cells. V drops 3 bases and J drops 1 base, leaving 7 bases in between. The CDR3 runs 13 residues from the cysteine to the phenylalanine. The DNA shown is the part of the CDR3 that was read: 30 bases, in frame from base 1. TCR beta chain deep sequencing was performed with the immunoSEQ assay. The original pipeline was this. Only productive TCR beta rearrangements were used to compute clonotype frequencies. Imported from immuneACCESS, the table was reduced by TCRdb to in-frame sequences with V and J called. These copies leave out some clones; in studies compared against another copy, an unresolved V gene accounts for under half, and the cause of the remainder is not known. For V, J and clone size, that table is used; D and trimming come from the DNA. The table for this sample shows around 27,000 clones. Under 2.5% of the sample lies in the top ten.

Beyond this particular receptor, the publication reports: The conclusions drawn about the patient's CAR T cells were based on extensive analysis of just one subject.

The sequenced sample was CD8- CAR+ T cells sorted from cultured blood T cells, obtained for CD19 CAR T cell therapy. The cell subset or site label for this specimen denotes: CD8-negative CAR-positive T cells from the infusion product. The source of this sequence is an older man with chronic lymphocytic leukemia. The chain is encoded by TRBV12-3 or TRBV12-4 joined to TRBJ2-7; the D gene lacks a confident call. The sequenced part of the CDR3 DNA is TGTGCCAGCAGTTTTGATAGATCCTACGAG. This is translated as CASSFDRSYE. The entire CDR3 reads CASSFDRSYEQYF.